This T cell receptor beta chain was observed in a study of cytotoxic CD8 clonotypes in ibrutinib-treated CLL. Study at large: With a range of 6 to 36, the median treatment time before response samples were taken was around 12 months. On average, each sample had a few hundred thousand productive templates and more than 75,000 productive rearrangements. Whole-study findings and limits: Sustained-remission and progressing patients had unequal sampling times. Patients had baseline clonality above age-matched healthy donors, and this clonality moved with circulating CD8+ T-cell counts.

The table came from immunoSEQ multiplex PCR; TCRdb's copy has only in-frame clones and leaves some out. The data show 200,000 to 250,000 clones, 60% to 80% seen once. Concerning this clone: Antigen unknown.

Trimming took off 4 bases at V and 7 bases at J, with 17 bases between the two ends. CDR3 length: 15 residues. The germline V gene encodes CDR1 SGHRS and CDR2 YFSETQ. The sample in question was PBMCs, obtained after 12 months of ibrutinib treatment. This chain joins TRBV5-1 and TRBJ1-4; D is unresolved. The TCR was taken from a human donor with chronic lymphocytic leukemia. The CDR3 nucleotides read TGCGCCAGCAGCACGAACGGGTTAAGGAGTGAAAAACTGTTTTTT. Translating it yields CASSTNGLRSEKLFF.